Sequencing of this T cell receptor (beta chain) was carried out in a study of vaccination and CD4 T cells after COVID-19. The CDR3 contains 14 residues. V lost 10 bases, J lost 7 bases, and 17 bases lay in between. Germline V gene data show CDR1 as MNHNS and CDR2 as SASEGT. An Oncomine TCR Beta short-read assay was used to sequence the DNA from cultured CD4+ T cells. TCRdb re-analysed the PCR reads in MiXCR, keeping a single row per CDR3 protein. Of roughly 7,300 distinct CDR3 sequences listed, 40% to 55% are singletons. Noted treatment: approximately nine-day PBMC culture with coronavirus spike peptide pools or control peptides (ViraFEST assay). Ahead of the COVID-19 pandemic (2011-2018), the CD4+ T cells of the unexposed donor were collected. The culture of about 2 million PBMCs per well included 8.5 to 10 IU/ml IL-2 and roughly 9.7 ug/ml peptide pools. In this sample, this clonotype turned up a few times. Antigen unknown.

V gene TRBV6-1 combines with J gene TRBJ1-6; D unresolved. Specimen: CD4+ T cells from blood, cultured in vitro. The receptor comes from a human donor in good health. The CDR3 DNA follows: TGTGCCACAGGAGCCAACGCGGGGAATTCACCCCTCCACTTT. It codes for CATGANAGNSPLHF.